This TCR beta chain came from a study of T cell responses to AZD1222 COVID-19 vaccine. Method: immunoSEQ multiplex PCR; TCRdb's copy keeps in-frame clones and lacks some. The repertoire holds 150,000 to 200,000 clones, with under 95% as singletons. Concerning this clone itself: Its specificity is not known.

CDR1 and CDR2 from the germline V gene are MDHEN and SYDVKM. V shed 2 bases and J 6 bases; nucleotides not matched to a gene: 6. This CDR3 has 15 amino acids. General study results and limits: Vaccination with two AZD1222 doses was followed by a rise in Spike-specific TCR breadth and depth. Unmutated variant regions are reportedly targeted by nearly half of spike-specific TCRs.

J is TRBJ1-5 and V is TRBV28; 8 bases fit TRBD1. Specimen: peripheral blood, collected on day 0 of AZD1222 vaccination. This sequence originates from an adult in good health. CDR3 sequence (DNA): TGTGCCAGCAGTTTACCGCAGGGGGCTGTTCAGCCCCAGCATTTT. Residues: CASSLPQGAVQPQHF.